A single sample gave rise to the 3 T cell receptor beta chains below, sequenced in a study of blood T cells in healthy people across ages. It was with a sample-barcoded 5' primer and a J-beta primer mix that a second PCR of roughly 6 to 12 cycles was run. TCRdb independently ran MiXCR on the 5' RACE reads; one entry per CDR3 protein. The sample yields hundreds of thousands of distinct CDR3 sequences, 40% to 50% seen once. Material for sequencing was blood. These receptors were taken from an elderly man in good health.

Regarding this clonotype: A read error may account for a junction end that differs from germline. The chain couples TRBV20-1 to TRBJ1-1; 7 bases fit TRBD1. The CDR3 sequence is 13 residues long. Germline CDR1 and CDR2: DFQATT and SNEGSKA (reference sequence). The CDR3 sequence: CSASRQGDTEAFF. CDR3 sequence (DNA): TGTAGTGCTAGTAGACAGGGTGACACTGAAGCTTTCTTT.

The rearrangement uses TRBV28 and TRBJ2-7; D uncertain. Trimming shortened V by 2 bases and J by 0 bases, and 11 bases separated the two germline ends. The germline V gene has CDR1 MDHEN and CDR2 SYDVKM. CDR3 size: 15 residues. Here the CDR3 reads CASSLPGLSSYEQYF. The CDR3 DNA reads as TGTGCCAGCAGTTTACCGGGTCTCAGCTCCTACGAGCAGTACTTC.

Notes on this clonotype: A junction end diverges from the germline sequence, so it may reflect a read error. V gene TRBV7-2 combines with J gene TRBJ2-5, with D uncertain. The germline CDR1 and CDR2 sequences are SGHTA and FQGNSA. The CDR3 is 14 residues long. CDR3 bases: TGTGTCAGCAGAAATGGACGGTTACAAGAGACCCAGTACTTC. Residues: CVSRNGRLQETQYF.